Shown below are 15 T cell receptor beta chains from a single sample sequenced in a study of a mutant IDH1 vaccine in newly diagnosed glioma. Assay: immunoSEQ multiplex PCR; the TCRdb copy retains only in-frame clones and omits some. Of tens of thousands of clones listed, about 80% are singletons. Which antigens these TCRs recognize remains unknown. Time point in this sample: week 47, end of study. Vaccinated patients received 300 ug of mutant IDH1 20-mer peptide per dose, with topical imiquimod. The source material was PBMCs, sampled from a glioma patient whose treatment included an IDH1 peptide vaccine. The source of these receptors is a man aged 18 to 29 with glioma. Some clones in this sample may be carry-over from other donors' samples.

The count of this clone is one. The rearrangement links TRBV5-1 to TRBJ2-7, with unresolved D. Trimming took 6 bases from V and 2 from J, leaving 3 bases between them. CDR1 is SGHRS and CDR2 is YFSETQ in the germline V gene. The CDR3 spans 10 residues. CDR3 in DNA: TGCGCCAGCATGGCCTACGAGCAGTACTTC. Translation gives CASMAYEQYF.

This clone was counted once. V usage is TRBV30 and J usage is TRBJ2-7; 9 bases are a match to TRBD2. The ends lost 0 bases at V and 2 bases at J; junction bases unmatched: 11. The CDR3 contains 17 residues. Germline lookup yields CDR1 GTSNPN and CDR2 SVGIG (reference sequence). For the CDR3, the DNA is TGTGCCTGGAGTGTACGGGCTAGCGGGACCAAGCCCTACGAGCAGTACTTC. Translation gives CAWSVRASGTKPYEQYF.

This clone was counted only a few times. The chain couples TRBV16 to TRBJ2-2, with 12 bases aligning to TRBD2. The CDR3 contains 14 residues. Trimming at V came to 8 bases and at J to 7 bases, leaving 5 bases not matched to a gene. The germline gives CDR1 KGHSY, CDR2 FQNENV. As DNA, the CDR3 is TGTGCCAGCCGGACTAGCGGGACCGGCGGGGAGCTGTTTTTT. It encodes CASRTSGTGGELFF.

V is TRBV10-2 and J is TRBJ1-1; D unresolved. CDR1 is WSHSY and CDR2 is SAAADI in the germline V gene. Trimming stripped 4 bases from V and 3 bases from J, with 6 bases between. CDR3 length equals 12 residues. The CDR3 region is CASSGSDTEAFF. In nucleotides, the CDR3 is TGCGCCAGCAGTGGATCCGACACTGAAGCTTTCTTT.

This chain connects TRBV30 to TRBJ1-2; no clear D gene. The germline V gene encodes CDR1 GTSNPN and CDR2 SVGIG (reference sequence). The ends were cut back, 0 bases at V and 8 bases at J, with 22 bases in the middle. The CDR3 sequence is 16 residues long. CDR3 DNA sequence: TGTGCCTGGAGTGTTTATTTCATGGACCGGGAGAAAGGCTACACCTTC. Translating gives CAWSVYFMDREKGYTF.

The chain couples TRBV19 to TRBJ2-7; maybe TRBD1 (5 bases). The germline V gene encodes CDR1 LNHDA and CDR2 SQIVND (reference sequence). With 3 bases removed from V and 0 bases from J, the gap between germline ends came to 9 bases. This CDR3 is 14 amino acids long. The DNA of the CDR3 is TGTGCCAGTAGTATCGCTGACAGCTCCTACGAGCAGTACTTC. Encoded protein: CASSIADSSYEQYF.

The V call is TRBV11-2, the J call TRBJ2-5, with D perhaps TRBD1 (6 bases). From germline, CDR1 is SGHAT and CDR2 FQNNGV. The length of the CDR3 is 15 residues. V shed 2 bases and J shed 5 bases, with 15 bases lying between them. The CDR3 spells CASSLRFRGGETQYF. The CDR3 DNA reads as TGTGCCAGCAGCTTAAGGTTCAGGGGCGGTGAGACCCAGTACTTC.

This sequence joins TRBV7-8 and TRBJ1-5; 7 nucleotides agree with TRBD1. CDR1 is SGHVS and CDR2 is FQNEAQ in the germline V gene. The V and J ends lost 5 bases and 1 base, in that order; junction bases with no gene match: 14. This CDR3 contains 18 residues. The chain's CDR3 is CASSAGGWGTVSNQPQHF. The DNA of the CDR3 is TGTGCCAGCAGCGCAGGGGGTTGGGGTACAGTGAGCAATCAGCCCCAGCATTTT.

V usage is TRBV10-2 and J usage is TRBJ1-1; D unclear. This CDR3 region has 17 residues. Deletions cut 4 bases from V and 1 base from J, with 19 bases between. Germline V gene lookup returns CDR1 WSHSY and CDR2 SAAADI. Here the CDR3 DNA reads TGCGCCAGCAGTGCCGGGAGCGCCGAGACTTGGAACACTGAAGCTTTCTTT. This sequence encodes CASSAGSAETWNTEAFF.

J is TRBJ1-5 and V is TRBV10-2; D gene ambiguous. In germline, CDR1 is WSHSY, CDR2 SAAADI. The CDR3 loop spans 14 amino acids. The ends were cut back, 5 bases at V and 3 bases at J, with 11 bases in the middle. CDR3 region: CASSFGRANQPQHF. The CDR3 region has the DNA TGCGCCAGCAGTTTTGGACGGGCCAATCAGCCCCAGCATTTT.

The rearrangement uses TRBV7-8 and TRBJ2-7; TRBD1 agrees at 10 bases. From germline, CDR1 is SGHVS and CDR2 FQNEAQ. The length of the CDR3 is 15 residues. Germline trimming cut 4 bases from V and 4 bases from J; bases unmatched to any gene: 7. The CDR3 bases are TGTGCCAGCAGCTCCCCCGGGACAGGGGATTACGAGCAGTACTTC. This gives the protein CASSSPGTGDYEQYF.

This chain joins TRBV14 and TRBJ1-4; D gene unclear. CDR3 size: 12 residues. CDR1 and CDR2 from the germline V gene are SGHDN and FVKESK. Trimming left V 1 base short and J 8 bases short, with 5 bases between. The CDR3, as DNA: TGTGCCAGCAGCCAAGTGGAGGAAAAACTGTTTTTT. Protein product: CASSQVEEKLFF.

CDR3 amino acids: CASSYSRVGGSPLHF. The CDR3 nucleotides are TGTGCCAGCAGTTACTCGAGAGTAGGGGGTTCACCCCTCCACTTT. The gene calls are TRBV6-6 and TRBJ1-6; possible D gene TRBD1, 6 bases. CDR3 length equals 15 residues. Germline V CDR1 and CDR2: MNHNY, SVGAGI (reference sequence). Trimming cost V 0 bases and J 9 bases, with 12 bases left between them.

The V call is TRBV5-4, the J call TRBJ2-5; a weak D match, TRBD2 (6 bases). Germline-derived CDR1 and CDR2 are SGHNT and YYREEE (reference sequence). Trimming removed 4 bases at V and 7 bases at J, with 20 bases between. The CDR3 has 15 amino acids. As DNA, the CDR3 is TGTGCCAGCAGCCGCCTGGGGACTCCCGGAGGGACCCAGTACTTC. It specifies CASSRLGTPGGTQYF.

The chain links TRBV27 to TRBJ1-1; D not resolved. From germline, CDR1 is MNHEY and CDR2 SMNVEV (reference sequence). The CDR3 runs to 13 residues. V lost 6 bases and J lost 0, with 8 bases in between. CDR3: CASSRLVNTEAFF. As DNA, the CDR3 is TGTGCCAGCAGCCGTCTTGTGAACACTGAAGCTTTCTTT.